The entry below gives a single T cell receptor beta chain sequence along with its context. Its antigen is unknown. No per-base quality is available; no much larger clone lies one base away. The data were obtained in a study of T cell responses to AZD1222 COVID-19 vaccine (dated by TCRdb to the early 2020s). Background for the entire study: A total of 230 to 250 trial participants underwent TCR sequencing, of whom 207 received two doses of AZD1222 and about 26 received two doses of the MenACWY control vaccine. Trial participants were enrolled by age into subgroups of 18-55, 56-69 and 70-plus years, and about 150, 27 and 61 TCR-sequenced participants, respectively, were included in these subgroups. Results and caveats for the whole study, not just this receptor: The vaccine-associated CD4 TCRs covered the entire spike protein, and the dominant responses fell in regions 160-218 and 743-854. In the small 56-69-year group, the increase in depth fell short of significance, most likely because of low power. Because no day 14 peak-response samples were available, repertoires were characterized only after the peak T cell response. Nearly half of unique spike-specific TCRs reportedly recognized epitopes outside regions mutated in the B.1.351 and B.1.1.7 variants. Only six AZD1222 recipients were SARS-CoV-2 seropositive at baseline, limiting conclusions about previously exposed vaccinees. Spike-specific TCR breadth and depth rose significantly after two AZD1222 doses compared with day 0 and with MenACWY recipients. Most participants were white British and females outnumbered males, and the authors suggested that clonal diversity may have been underestimated.

The CDR3 regions of human TCRbeta chains were subjected to immunosequencing. In the authors' own workflow: TCRs in the repertoires were matched against a reference library of SARS-CoV-2-specific TCRs that had been generated with the MIRA antigen-specificity platform. Breadth meant the fraction of unique TCRs that were SARS-CoV-2-associated, whereas depth meant the fraction of total T cells that were SARS-CoV-2-associated. Using the MIRA data, each spike-specific TCR was assigned both to the spike region to which the TCR was reactive and to a CD4 or CD8 class. Log10-transformed breadth and depth values were compared by one-way ANOVA with Sidak's multiple comparisons tests. Not all clones reach the TCRdb copy of this immuneACCESS table, which keeps in-frame sequences only. Checked studies attribute under half of the gap to unresolved V genes and leave the rest unexplained. D and trimming were read from the DNA, whereas the V and J calls and clone size are those reported in that table. This sample gives 150,000 to 250,000 clones in total; 93% of them show up just once. More than 0.8% of the sample belongs to the ten largest clones.

The CDR3 sequence holds 12 residues, the cysteine and phenylalanine included. The CDR3 DNA has 36 bases and is translated from base 1. V and J are truncated by 5 bases and 6 bases respectively, leaving an intervening sequence of 9 bases. The germline V gene provides CDR1 SGHTA and CDR2 FQGTGA. What this sample's time point label stands for: about 28 days (+/-7) after the second vaccine dose. Because spike-specific TCR depth and breadth did not differ between the two schedules, AZD1222 recipients who got a second dose at roughly 4 weeks were pooled with those who got a second dose at roughly 12 weeks. Samples from vaccinated people were obtained from the UK trials COV001 and COV002, which included a single-blind randomized controlled phase 2/3 trial of AZD1222 (ChAdOx1 nCoV-19) in healthy adults. For TCRbeta chain sequencing, PBMC samples were collected from trial participants at day 0 and at day 28 after the second dose.

Material: peripheral blood, obtained 28 days after the second AZD1222 dose. The TCR was taken from an adult who received the AZD1222 COVID-19 vaccine. The chain employs TRBV7-3 and TRBJ2-3; TRBD2 is a possible D gene, resting on 5 matching bases. Read as DNA, the sequence is TGTGCCAGCAGCCAAGGCGGGGATACGCAGTATTTT. It encodes CASSQGGDTQYF.